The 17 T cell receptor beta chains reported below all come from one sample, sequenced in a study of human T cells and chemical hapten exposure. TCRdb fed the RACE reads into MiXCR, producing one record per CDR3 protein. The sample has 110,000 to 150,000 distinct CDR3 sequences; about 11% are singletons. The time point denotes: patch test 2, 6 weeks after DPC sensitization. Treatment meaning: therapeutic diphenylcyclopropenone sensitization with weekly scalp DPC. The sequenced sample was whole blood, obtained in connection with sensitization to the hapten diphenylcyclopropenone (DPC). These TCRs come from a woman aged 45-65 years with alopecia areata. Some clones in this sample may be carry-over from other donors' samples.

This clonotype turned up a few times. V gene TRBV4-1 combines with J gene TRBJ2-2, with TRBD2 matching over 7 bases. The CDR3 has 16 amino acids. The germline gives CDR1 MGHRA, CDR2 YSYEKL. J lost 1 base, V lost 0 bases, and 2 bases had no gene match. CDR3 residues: CASSQEPSGNTGELFF. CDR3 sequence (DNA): TGCGCCAGCAGCCAAGAGCCTAGCGGGAACACCGGGGAGCTGTTTTTT.

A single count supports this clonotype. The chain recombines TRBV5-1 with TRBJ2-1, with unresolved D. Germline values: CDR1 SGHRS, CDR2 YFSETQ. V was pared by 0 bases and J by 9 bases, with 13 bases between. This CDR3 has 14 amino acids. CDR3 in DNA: TGCGCCAGCAGCTTGGCCCCACAAAGCACTGAGCAGTTCTTC. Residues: CASSLAPQSTEQFF.

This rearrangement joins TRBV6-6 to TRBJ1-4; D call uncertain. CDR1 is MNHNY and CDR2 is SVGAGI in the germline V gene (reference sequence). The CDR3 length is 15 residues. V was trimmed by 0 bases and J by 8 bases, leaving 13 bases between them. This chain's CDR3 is CASSYSGRMEEKLFF. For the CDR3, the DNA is TGTGCCAGCAGTTACTCGGGCAGGATGGAAGAAAAACTGTTTTTT.

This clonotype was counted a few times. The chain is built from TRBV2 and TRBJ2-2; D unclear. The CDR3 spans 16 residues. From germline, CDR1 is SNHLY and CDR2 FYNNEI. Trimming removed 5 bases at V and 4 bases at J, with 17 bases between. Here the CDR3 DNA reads TGTGCCAGCAGTTCGAATGGGCTACTTGTCACCGGGGAGCTGTTTTTT. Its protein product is CASSSNGLLVTGELFF.

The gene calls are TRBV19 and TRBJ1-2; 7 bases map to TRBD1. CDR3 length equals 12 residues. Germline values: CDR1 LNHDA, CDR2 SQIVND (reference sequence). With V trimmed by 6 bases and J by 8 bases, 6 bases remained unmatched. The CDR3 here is CASRTGAGGYTF. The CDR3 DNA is TGTGCCAGTAGAACAGGGGCTGGGGGCTACACCTTC.

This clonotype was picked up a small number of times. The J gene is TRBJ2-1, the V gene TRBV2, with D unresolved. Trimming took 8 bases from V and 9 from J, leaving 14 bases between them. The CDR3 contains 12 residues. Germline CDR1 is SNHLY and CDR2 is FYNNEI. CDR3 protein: CASPTEGFEQFF. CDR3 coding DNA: TGTGCCAGCCCTACAGAAGGATTTGAGCAGTTCTTC.

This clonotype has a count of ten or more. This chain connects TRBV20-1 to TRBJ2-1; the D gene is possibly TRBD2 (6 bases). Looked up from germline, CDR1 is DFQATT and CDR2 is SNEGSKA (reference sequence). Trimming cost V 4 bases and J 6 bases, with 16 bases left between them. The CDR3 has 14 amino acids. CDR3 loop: CSAIRSGRGNEQFF. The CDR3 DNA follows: TGCAGTGCTATCCGATCGGGGCGGGGCAATGAGCAGTTCTTC.

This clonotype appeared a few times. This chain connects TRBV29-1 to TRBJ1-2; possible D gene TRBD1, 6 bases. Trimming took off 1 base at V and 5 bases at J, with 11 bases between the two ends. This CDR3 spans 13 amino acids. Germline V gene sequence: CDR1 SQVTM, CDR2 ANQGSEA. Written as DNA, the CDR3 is TGCAGCGTTGAAGCCAGGGGAGGGTATGGCTACACCTTC. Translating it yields CSVEARGGYGYTF.

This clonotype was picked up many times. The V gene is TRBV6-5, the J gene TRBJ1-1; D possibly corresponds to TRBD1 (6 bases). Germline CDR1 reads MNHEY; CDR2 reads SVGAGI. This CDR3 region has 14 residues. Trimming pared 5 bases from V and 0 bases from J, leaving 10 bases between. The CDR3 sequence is CASSKTGMNTEAFF. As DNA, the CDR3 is TGTGCCAGCAGTAAGACAGGAATGAACACTGAAGCTTTCTTT.

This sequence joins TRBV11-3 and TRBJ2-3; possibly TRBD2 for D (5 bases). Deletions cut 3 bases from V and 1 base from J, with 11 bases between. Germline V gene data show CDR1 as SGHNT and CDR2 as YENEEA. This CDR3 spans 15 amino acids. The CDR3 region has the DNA TGTGCCAGCAGCTTCAAGAGGGCCCGCACAGATACGCAGTATTTT. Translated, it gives CASSFKRARTDTQYF.

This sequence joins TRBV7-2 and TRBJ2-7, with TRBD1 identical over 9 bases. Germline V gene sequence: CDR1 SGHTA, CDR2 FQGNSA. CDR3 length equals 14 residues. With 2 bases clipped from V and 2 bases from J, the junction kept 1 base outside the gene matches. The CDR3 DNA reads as TGTGCCAGCAGCTTATGGACAGGGGCCTACGAGCAGTACTTC. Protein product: CASSLWTGAYEQYF.

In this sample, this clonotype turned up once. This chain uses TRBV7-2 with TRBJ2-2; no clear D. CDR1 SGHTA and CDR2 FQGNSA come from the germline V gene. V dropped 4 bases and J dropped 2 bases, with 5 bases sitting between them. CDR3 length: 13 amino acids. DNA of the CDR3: TGTGCCAGCAGCTCAATTAACACCGGGGAGCTGTTTTTT. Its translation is CASSSINTGELFF.

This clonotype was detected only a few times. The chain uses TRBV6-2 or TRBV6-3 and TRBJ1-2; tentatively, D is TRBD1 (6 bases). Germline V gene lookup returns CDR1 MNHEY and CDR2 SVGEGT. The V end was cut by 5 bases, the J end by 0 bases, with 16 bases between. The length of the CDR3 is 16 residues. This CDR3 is CASSTRATGPNYGYTF. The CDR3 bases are TGTGCCAGCAGTACTCGAGCGACAGGACCTAACTATGGCTACACCTTC.

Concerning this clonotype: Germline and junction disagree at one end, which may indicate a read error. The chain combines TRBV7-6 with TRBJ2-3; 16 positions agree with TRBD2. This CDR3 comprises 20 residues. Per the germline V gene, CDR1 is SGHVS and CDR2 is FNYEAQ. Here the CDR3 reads CACSSGTSGRALTSTDTQYF. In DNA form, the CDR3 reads TGTGCCTGCAGCTCCGGGACTAGCGGGAGGGCCCTGACTAGCACAGATACGCAGTATTTT.

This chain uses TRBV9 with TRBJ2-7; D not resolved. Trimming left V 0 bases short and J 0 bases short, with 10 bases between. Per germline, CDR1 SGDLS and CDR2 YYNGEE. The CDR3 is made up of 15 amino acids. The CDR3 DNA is TGTGCCAGCAGCGTAGCGGAAGGTAACTCCTACGAGCAGTACTTC. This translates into CASSVAEGNSYEQYF.

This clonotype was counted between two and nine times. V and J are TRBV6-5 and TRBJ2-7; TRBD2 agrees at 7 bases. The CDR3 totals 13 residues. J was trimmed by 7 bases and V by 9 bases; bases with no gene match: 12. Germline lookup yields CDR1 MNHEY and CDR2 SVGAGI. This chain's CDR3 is CASMREPLREQYF. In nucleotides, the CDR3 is TGTGCCAGTATGCGGGAGCCCCTAAGAGAGCAGTACTTC.

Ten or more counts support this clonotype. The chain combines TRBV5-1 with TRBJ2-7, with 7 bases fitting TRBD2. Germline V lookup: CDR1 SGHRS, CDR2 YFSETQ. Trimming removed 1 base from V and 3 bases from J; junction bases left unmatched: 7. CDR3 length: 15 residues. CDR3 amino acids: CASSLIAGALYEQYF. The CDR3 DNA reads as TGCGCCAGCAGCTTGATTGCGGGAGCTCTCTACGAGCAGTACTTC.